This T cell receptor beta chain was profiled in a study of blood T cells in healthy people across ages. Points from the study as a whole: Long-lived and aged donors differed, with more naive CD4+ cells and higher diversity in the long-lived.

The CDR3 totals 12 residues. Germline V gene lookup returns CDR1 SEHNR and CDR2 FQNEAQ (reference sequence). The V end was cut by 6 bases, the J end by 2 bases, with 8 bases between. Of note for this clonotype: Its antigen is currently unknown.

The authors ran a second PCR of about 6 to 11 cycles using a sample-barcoded 5' primer and a J-beta primer mix. TCRdb recomputed calls from the 5' RACE reads with MiXCR, one row per CDR3 protein. The table includes about 500,000 distinct CDR3 sequences, 24% detected once. These data also featured in a second study, about T cells of mothers and their children. Per that study: In this cohort, donors were a few healthy Caucasian mothers plus their six children.

Sequenced sample: blood. This sequence was found in a boy younger than 18 in good health. The J gene is TRBJ2-7, the V gene TRBV7-9, with unresolved D. The CDR3: CASSRITYEQYF. CDR3 sequence (DNA): TGTGCCAGCAGTCGTATAACCTACGAGCAGTACTTC.